Below are 5 T cell receptor beta chains sequenced from a single sample in a study of CD4+ T cells in melanoma. Repertoires were generated with immunoSEQ multiplex PCR, while TCRdb's copy carries only in-frame clones and drops some. The sample gives about 120,000 clones, roughly 90% of which show up once; 3.3% is in the top ten. Sequencing was done on a sample of peripheral blood. The receptors here all came from a human donor with melanoma.

The gene calls are TRBV2 and TRBJ2-7, with 12 bases matching TRBD2. After removal of 8 bases from V and 7 bases from J, the junction contained 9 bases not matched to a gene. Germline V gene lookup returns CDR1 SNHLY and CDR2 FYNNEI. This CDR3 comprises 14 residues. This chain's CDR3 is CASHSSGRVGEQYF. In nucleotides, the CDR3 is TGTGCCAGCCACTCTAGCGGGAGGGTGGGGGAGCAGTACTTC.

This clone was observed once. The J gene is TRBJ2-2, the V gene TRBV6-6, with a tentative D call TRBD1 (5 bases). Between the trimmed V and J ends, which lost 3 bases and 1 base, there was a span of 9 bases. Germline V gene data show CDR1 as MNHNY and CDR2 as SVGAGI (reference sequence). This CDR3 region has 15 residues. The CDR3 DNA reads as TGTGCCAGCAGTTATAAAGGGGTGAACACCGGGGAGCTGTTTTTT. Its translation: CASSYKGVNTGELFF.

V usage is TRBV27 and J usage is TRBJ2-2, with D uncertain. V shed 8 bases and J shed 0 bases, with 13 bases lying between them. The CDR3 consists of 15 residues. Germline lookup yields CDR1 MNHEY and CDR2 SMNVEV (reference sequence). In nucleotides, the CDR3 is TGTGCCAGCTGTAGAGGTGTTCCGAACACCGGGGAGCTGTTTTTT. Translating gives CASCRGVPNTGELFF.

The chain couples TRBV18 to TRBJ1-1, with a weak D call TRBD1 (6 bases). This CDR3 has 17 amino acids. Germline CDR1 and CDR2: KGHSH and LQKENI. V gave up 1 base and J gave up 1 base, with 16 bases separating them. In nucleotides, the CDR3 is TGTGCCAGCTCACCACGGATGCCGAGGACAGCGAACACTGAAGCTTTCTTT. This codes for CASSPRMPRTANTEAFF.

The CDR3 loop is CASSLTGPSGNTIYF. CDR3 coding DNA: TGTGCCAGCAGCTTGACAGGGCCCTCTGGAAACACCATATATTTT. The chain joins TRBV5-5 to TRBJ1-3; D perhaps matches TRBD1 (6 bases). V was trimmed by 1 base and J by 0 bases, leaving 8 bases between them. Germline assignment: CDR1 SGHKS and CDR2 YYEKEE (reference sequence). The CDR3 totals 15 residues.